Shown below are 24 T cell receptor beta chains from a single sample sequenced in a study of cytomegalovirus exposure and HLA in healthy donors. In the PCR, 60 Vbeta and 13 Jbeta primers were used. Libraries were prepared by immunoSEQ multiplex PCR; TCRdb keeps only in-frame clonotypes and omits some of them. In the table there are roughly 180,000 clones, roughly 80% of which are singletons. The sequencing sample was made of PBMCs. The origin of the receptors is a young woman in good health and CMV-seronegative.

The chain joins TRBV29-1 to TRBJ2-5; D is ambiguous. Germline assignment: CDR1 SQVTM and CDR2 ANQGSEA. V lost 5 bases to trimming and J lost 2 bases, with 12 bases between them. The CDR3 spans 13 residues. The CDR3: CSVCRQTQETQYF. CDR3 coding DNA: TGCAGCGTTTGTCGACAAACGCAAGAGACCCAGTACTTC.

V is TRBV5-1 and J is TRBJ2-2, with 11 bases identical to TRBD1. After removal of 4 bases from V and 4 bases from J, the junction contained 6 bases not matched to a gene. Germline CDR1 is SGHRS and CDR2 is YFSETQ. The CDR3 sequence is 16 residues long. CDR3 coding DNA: TGCGCCAGCAGCACCGGACAGGGGGCGAGCACCGGGGAGCTGTTTTTT. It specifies CASSTGQGASTGELFF.

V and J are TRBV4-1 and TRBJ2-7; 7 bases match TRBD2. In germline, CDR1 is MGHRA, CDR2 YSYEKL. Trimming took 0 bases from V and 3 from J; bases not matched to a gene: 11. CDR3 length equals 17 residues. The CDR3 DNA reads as TGCGCCAGCAGCCAAGATTTAGGCAACGCGGGGGTCTACGAGCAGTACTTC. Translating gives CASSQDLGNAGVYEQYF.

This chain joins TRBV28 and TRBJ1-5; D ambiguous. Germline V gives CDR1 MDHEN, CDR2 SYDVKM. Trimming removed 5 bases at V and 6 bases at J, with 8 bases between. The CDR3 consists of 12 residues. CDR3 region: CASSEAVQPQHF. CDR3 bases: TGTGCCAGCAGTGAGGCAGTTCAGCCCCAGCATTTT. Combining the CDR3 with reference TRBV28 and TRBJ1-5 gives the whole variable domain DVKVTQSSRYLVKRTGEKVFLECVQDMDHENMFWYRQDPGLGLRLIYFSYDVKMKEKGDIPEGYSVSREKKERFSLILESASTNQTSMYLCASSEAVQPQHFGDGTRLSIL.

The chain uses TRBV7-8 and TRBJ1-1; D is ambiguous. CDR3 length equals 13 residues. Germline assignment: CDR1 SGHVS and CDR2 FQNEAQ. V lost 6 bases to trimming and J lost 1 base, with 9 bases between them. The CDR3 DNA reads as TGTGCCAGCAGGACTCCCGGGAACACTGAAGCTTTCTTT. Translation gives CASRTPGNTEAFF.

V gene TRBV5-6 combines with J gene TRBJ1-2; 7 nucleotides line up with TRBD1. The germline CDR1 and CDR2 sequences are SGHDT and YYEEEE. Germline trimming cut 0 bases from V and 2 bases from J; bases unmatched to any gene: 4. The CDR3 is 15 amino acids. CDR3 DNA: TGTGCCAGCAGCTTGGAACCGGGACAGAACTATGGCTACACCTTC. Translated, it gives CASSLEPGQNYGYTF.

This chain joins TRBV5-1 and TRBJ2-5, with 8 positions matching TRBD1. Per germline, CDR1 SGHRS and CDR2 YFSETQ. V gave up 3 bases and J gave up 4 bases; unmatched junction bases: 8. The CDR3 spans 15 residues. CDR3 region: CASSSGQAVGETQYF. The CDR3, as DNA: TGCGCCAGCAGCTCGGGACAGGCCGTCGGAGAGACCCAGTACTTC.

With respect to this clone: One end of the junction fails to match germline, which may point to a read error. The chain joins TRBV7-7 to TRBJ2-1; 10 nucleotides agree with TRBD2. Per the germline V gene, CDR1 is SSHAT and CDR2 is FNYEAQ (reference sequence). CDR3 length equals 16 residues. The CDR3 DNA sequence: TGTGCTAGCAGCCGGGAACTAGCGGGATCCTACAATGAGCAGTTCTTC. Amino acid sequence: CASSRELAGSYNEQFF.

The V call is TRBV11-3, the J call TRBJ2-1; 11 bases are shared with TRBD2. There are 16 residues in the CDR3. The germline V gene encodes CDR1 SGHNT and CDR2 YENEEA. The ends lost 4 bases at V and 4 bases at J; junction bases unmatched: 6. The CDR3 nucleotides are TGTGCCAGCAGCTCAACTAGCGGGAGCGTTTACAATGAGCAGTTCTTC. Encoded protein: CASSSTSGSVYNEQFF.

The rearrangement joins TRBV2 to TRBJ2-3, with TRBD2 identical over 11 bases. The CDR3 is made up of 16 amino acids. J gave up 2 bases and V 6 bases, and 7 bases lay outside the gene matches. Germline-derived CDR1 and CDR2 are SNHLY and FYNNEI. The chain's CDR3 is CASSVGLAEPTDTQYF. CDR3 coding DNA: TGTGCCAGCAGCGTGGGACTAGCGGAGCCCACAGATACGCAGTATTTT.

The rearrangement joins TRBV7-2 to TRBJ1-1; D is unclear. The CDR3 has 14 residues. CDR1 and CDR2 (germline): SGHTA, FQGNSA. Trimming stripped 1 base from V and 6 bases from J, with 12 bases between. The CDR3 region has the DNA TGTGCCAGCAGCTTAGAGGCAGCGAGCGCTGAAGCTTTCTTT. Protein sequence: CASSLEAASAEAFF.

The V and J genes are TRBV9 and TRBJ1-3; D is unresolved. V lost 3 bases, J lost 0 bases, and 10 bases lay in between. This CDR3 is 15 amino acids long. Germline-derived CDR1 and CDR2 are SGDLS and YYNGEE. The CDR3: CASSADNLSGNTIYF. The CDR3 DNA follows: TGTGCCAGCAGCGCCGACAACCTCTCTGGAAACACCATATATTTT.

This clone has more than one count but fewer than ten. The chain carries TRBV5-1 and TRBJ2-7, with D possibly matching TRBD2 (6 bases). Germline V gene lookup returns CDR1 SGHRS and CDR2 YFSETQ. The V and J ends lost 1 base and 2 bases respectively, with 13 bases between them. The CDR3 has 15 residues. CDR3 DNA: TGCGCCAGCAGCTTGCCCGGGACTCCTCCCTACGAGCAGTACTTC. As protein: CASSLPGTPPYEQYF.

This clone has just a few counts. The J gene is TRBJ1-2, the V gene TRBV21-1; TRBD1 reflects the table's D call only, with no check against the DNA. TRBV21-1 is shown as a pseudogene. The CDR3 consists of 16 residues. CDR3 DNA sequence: TGTGCCAGCAGCAAGGTCAAAGGACACACTAACTATGGCTACACCTTC. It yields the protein CASSKVKGHTNYGYTF.

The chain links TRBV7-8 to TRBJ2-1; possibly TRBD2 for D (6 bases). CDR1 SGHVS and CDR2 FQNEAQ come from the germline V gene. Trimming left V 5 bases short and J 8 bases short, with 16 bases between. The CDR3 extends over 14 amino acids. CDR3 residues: CASSLRDFYHEQFF. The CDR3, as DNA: TGTGCCAGCAGCCTCCGGGACTTTTACCATGAGCAGTTCTTC.

CDR3: CASSSTSLPQHF. CDR3 DNA sequence: TGTGCCAGCAGTTCGACATCACTGCCCCAGCATTTT. The chain has TRBV6-6 and TRBJ1-5; unclear D gene. CDR1 and CDR2 (germline): MNHNY, SVGAGI (reference sequence). CDR3 length: 12 amino acids. The V end lost 4 bases, the J end lost 9 bases, and 10 bases lay between the germline ends.

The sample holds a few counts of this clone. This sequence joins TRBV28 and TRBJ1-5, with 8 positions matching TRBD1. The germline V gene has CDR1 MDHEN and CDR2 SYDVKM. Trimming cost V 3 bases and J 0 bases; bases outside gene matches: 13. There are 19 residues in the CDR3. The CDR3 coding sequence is TGTGCCAGCAGTTTCTGGGGGACAGGAAGTTCTTATAGCAATCAGCCCCAGCATTTT. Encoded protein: CASSFWGTGSSYSNQPQHF.

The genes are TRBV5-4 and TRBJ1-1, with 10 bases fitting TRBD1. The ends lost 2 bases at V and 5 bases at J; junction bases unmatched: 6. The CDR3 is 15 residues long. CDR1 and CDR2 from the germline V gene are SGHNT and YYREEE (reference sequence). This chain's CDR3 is CASSFRDRGFTEAFF. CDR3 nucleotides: TGTGCCAGCAGCTTCCGGGACAGGGGTTTTACTGAAGCTTTCTTT.

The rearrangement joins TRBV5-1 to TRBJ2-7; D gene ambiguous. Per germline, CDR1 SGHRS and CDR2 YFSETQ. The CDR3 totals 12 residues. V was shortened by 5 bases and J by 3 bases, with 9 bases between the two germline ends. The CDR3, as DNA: TGCGCCAGCAGAGAGGCCGGCTACGAGCAGTACTTC. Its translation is CASREAGYEQYF.

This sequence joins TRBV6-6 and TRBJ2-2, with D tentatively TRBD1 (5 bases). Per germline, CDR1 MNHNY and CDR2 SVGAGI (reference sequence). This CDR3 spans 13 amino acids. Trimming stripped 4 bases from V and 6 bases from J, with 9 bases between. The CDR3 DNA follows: TGTGCCAGCAGTTTCCAGACAGCCGGGGAGCTGTTTTTT. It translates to CASSFQTAGELFF.

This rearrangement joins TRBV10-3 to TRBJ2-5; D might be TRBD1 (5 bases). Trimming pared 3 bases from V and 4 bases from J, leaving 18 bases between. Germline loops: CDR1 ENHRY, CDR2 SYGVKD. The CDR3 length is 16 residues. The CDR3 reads CAISDALEQGGETQYF. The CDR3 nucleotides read TGTGCCATCAGTGATGCTTTGGAGCAGGGTGGAGAGACCCAGTACTTC.

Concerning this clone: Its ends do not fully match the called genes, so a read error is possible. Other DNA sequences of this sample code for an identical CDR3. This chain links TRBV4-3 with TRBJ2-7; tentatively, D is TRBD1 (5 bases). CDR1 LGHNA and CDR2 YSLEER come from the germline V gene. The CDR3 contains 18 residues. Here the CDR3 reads CASSRSIKGVISSYEQYF. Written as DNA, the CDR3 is TGCGCTAGCAGCCGCTCTATTAAAGGGGTCATCAGCTCCTACGAGCAGTACTTC.

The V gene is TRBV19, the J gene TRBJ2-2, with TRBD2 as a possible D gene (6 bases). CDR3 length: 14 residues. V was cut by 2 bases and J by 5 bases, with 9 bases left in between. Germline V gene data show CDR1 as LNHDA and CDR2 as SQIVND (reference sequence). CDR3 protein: CASSITSGTGELFF. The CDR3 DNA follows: TGTGCCAGTAGTATAACAAGCGGGACCGGGGAGCTGTTTTTT.

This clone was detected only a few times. The CDR3 coding sequence is TGTGCCAGCTCACCACTAAACCCCGGGACAGGGAATTTGTTCTTC. This codes for CASSPLNPGTGNLFF. The rearrangement joins TRBV18 to TRBJ2-1, with 9 bases fitting TRBD1. The V gene's germline CDR1 is KGHSH and CDR2 LQKENI. The CDR3 length is 15 residues. V lost 1 base to trimming and J lost 15 bases; unmatched junction nucleotides: 13. Full variable domain (missing parts from reference TRBV18 and TRBJ2-1): NAGVMQNPRHLVRRRGQEARLRCSPMKGHSHVYWYRQLPEEGLKFMVYLQKENIIDESGMPKERFSAEFPKEGPSILRIQQVVRGDSAAYFCASSPLNPGTGNLFFGPGTRLTVL.